The 23 T cell receptor beta chains reported below all come from one sample, sequenced in a study of cytomegalovirus exposure and HLA in healthy donors. A multiplex PCR was run with 60 Vbeta primers and 13 Jbeta primers. Generated by immunoSEQ multiplex PCR, the TCRdb table keeps only in-frame clones and is missing some. The data show 150,000 to 200,000 clones, around 87% seen once. Sequencing was carried out using PBMCs. Receptors were obtained from a woman aged 18-29 years in good health and CMV-seronegative.

This chain joins TRBV11-3 and TRBJ2-4; 8 bases are shared with TRBD2. The germline gives CDR1 SGHNT, CDR2 YENEEA. The CDR3 is made up of 12 amino acids. Trimming at V came to 4 bases and at J to 9 bases, leaving 2 bases not matched to a gene. The CDR3 spells CASSSGGGIQYF. The CDR3 DNA sequence: TGTGCCAGCAGCTCCGGGGGGGGCATTCAGTACTTC.

This chain links TRBV10-3 with TRBJ1-6; TRBD1 aligns across 8 bases. Germline assignment: CDR1 ENHRY and CDR2 SYGVKD. V lost 6 bases, J lost 8 bases, and 9 bases stayed unmatched. This CDR3 has 15 amino acids. CDR3 loop: CAISGGGTGDSPLHF. CDR3 in DNA: TGTGCCATCAGCGGAGGGGGGACAGGTGATTCACCCCTCCACTTT.

This clone was counted once. The rearrangement links TRBV27 to TRBJ2-2, with D tentatively TRBD2 (7 bases). CDR1 and CDR2 (germline): MNHEY, SMNVEV (reference sequence). V lost 4 bases to trimming and J lost 8 bases, with 17 bases between them. The CDR3 sequence is 15 residues long. The CDR3: CASSSTGGLFGELFF. Here the CDR3 DNA reads TGTGCCAGCAGTTCCACGGGGGGCCTGTTTGGGGAGCTGTTTTTT.

The gene calls are TRBV6-5 and TRBJ2-7, with 7 bases identical to TRBD1. The V gene end was trimmed by 4 bases and the J gene end by 4 bases; junction bases not matched to a gene: 7. CDR1 and CDR2 from the germline V gene are MNHEY and SVGAGI. This CDR3 is built from 14 residues. CDR3 in amino acids: CASSWGTGEYEQYF. The DNA of the CDR3 is TGTGCCAGCAGTTGGGGAACAGGGGAGTACGAGCAGTACTTC.

The count of this clone is one. The V gene is TRBV2, the J gene TRBJ1-3, with a weak D call TRBD1 (6 bases). The V gene's germline CDR1 is SNHLY and CDR2 FYNNEI. The V gene lost 6 bases and the J gene lost 0 bases, with 15 bases spanning the gap. The CDR3 covers 16 residues. The CDR3 coding sequence is TGTGCCAGCAGATCCGACAGGTTTTACTCTGGAAACACCATATATTTT. This encodes CASRSDRFYSGNTIYF. Full variable domain (outside the CDR3, taken from reference TRBV2 and TRBJ1-3): EPEVTQTPSHQVTQMGQEVILRCVPISNHLYFYWYRQILGQKVEFLVSFYNNEISEKSEIFDDQFSVERPDGSNFTLKIRSTKLEDSAMYFCASRSDRFYSGNTIYFGEGSWLTVV.

This clone was seen once. The chain is built from TRBV19 and TRBJ2-1, with D possibly matching TRBD1 (5 bases). The germline gives CDR1 LNHDA, CDR2 SQIVND (reference sequence). Trimming removed 5 bases at V and 0 bases at J, with 14 bases between. The CDR3 consists of 16 residues. The DNA of the CDR3 is TGTGCCAGTAGTCTGGCAGGGTTCTCCTCCTACAATGAGCAGTTCTTC. It yields the protein CASSLAGFSSYNEQFF.

The rearrangement uses TRBV30 and TRBJ1-2, with no clear D. The CDR3 runs 14 residues. Looked up from germline, CDR1 is GTSNPN and CDR2 is SVGIG (reference sequence). V lost 0 bases and J 7 bases, leaving 15 bases between the germline ends. CDR3: CAWSVRTQRSGYTF. The DNA for the CDR3 is TGTGCCTGGAGTGTACGCACCCAACGTAGTGGCTACACCTTC.

This chain uses TRBV29-1 with TRBJ1-2; D remains ambiguous. Germline loops: CDR1 SQVTM, CDR2 ANQGSEA. The CDR3 is 13 residues long. Deletions cut 1 base from V and 7 bases from J, with 13 bases between. CDR3 residues: CSVEGKRVCGYTF. The DNA of the CDR3 is TGCAGCGTTGAAGGTAAGCGGGTATGTGGCTACACCTTC.

The chain links TRBV29-1 to TRBJ2-7; 9 positions match TRBD2. The germline V gene encodes CDR1 SQVTM and CDR2 ANQGSEA. After removal of 6 bases from V and 2 bases from J, the junction contained 5 bases not matched to a gene. The CDR3 covers 13 residues. CDR3 bases: TGCAGCGTCGTTAGCGGGAGAACCTACGAGCAGTACTTC. Amino acids: CSVVSGRTYEQYF.

J is TRBJ2-5 and V is TRBV7-2; D is possibly TRBD2 (5 bases). Trimming shortened V by 6 bases and J by 5 bases, and 13 bases separated the two germline ends. The CDR3 extends over 13 amino acids. Per germline, CDR1 SGHTA and CDR2 FQGNSA. The CDR3 region has the DNA TGTGCCAGCAGTCAAAGGGAGCGGGAGACCCAGTACTTC. As protein: CASSQRERETQYF.

This chain joins TRBV7-9 and TRBJ2-1; D is uncertain. CDR1 and CDR2 from the germline V gene are SEHNR and FQNEAQ (reference sequence). This CDR3 has 14 amino acids. Trimming stripped 10 bases from V and 1 base from J, with 14 bases between. The CDR3 coding sequence is TGTGCCAAAAGTAGTGGCGGATCCTACAATGAGCAGTTCTTC. Amino acids: CAKSSGGSYNEQFF.

The V gene is TRBV6-6, the J gene TRBJ2-2; TRBD1 agrees at 7 bases. Germline CDR1 is MNHNY and CDR2 is SVGAGI (reference sequence). The CDR3 consists of 14 residues. V shed 5 bases, J shed 5 bases, and the junction held 5 bases outside the gene matches. The CDR3 DNA follows: TGTGCCAGCAGTCTTCCAGGGGGAACCGGGGAGCTGTTTTTT. Amino acids: CASSLPGGTGELFF.

The V call is TRBV2, the J call TRBJ1-2; D perhaps matches TRBD1 (6 bases). CDR1 is SNHLY and CDR2 is FYNNEI in the germline V gene. The CDR3 is made up of 16 amino acids. V shed 0 bases and J shed 2 bases, with 13 bases lying between them. The DNA of the CDR3 is TGTGCCAGCAGTGAAGCACCCACAGGGAACAACTATGGCTACACCTTC. It translates to CASSEAPTGNNYGYTF.

V usage is TRBV5-1 and J usage is TRBJ1-1; D might be TRBD1 (6 bases). The CDR3 totals 14 residues. Trimming cost V 0 bases and J 1 base, with 7 bases left between them. Germline CDR1 SGHRS, CDR2 YFSETQ. CDR3 sequence (DNA): TGCGCCAGCAGCTTGGGGGACACGAACACTGAAGCTTTCTTT. The encoded protein is CASSLGDTNTEAFF.

The chain links TRBV19 to TRBJ1-6; 8 nucleotides line up with TRBD1. Germline values: CDR1 LNHDA, CDR2 SQIVND (reference sequence). V shed 5 bases and J 7 bases; nucleotides not matched to a gene: 4. The CDR3 spans 14 residues. CDR3 residues: CASSPGGYNSPLHF. The CDR3 DNA is TGTGCCAGTAGTCCAGGGGGCTACAATTCACCCCTCCACTTT.

The CDR3 DNA follows: TGTGCCAGCAGCTTAGATGTGGGGGACAGGGTCTACGAGCAGTACTTC. It is translated as CASSLDVGDRVYEQYF. The chain employs TRBV7-9 and TRBJ2-7; 9 bases match TRBD1. Trimming at V came to 1 base and at J to 3 bases, leaving 7 bases not matched to a gene. The germline V gene has CDR1 SEHNR and CDR2 FQNEAQ (reference sequence). CDR3 length: 16 residues.

The rearrangement uses TRBV7-9 and TRBJ1-2, with 8 bases matching TRBD1. In germline, CDR1 is SEHNR, CDR2 FQNEAQ (reference sequence). J was trimmed by 3 bases and V by 3 bases; bases with no gene match: 0. CDR3 size: 13 residues. The CDR3 region is CASSFRGHYGYTF. The DNA of the CDR3 is TGTGCCAGCAGCTTCAGGGGGCACTATGGCTACACCTTC. Full variable domain (outside the CDR3, taken from reference TRBV7-9 and TRBJ1-2): DTGVSQNPRHKITKRGQNVTFRCDPISEHNRLYWYRQTLGQGPEFLTYFQNEAQLEKSRLLSDRFSAERPKGSFSTLEIQRTEQGDSAMYLCASSFRGHYGYTFGSGTRLTVV.

The J gene is TRBJ2-3, the V gene TRBV11-3, with 7 bases aligning to TRBD2. The trim removed 5 bases at V and 1 base at J, leaving 6 bases unmatched. The CDR3 sequence is 15 residues long. Per germline, CDR1 SGHNT and CDR2 YENEEA. The CDR3, as DNA: TGTGCCAGCAGCGACGGACTAGTCGGCACAGATACGCAGTATTTT. Protein: CASSDGLVGTDTQYF.

The rearrangement uses TRBV30 and TRBJ2-5, with 9 bases fitting TRBD2. The J call is doubtful: the DNA matches TRBJ2-7 better. This CDR3 spans 13 amino acids. Germline-derived CDR1 and CDR2 are GTSNPN and SVGIG (reference sequence). CDR3 sequence: CAWGGLAAGEQYF. The DNA for the CDR3 is TGTGCCTGGGGGGGACTAGCAGCCGGCGAGCAGTACTTC.

The V gene is TRBV9, the J gene TRBJ1-1, with a possible D match to TRBD1 (5 bases). Per the germline V gene, CDR1 is SGDLS and CDR2 is YYNGEE. The V end lost 4 bases, the J end lost 4 bases, and 8 bases lay between the germline ends. This CDR3 is 12 amino acids long. The CDR3: CASSPDSTEAFF. The CDR3 DNA reads as TGTGCCAGCAGCCCTGACAGCACTGAAGCTTTCTTT. Full variable domain (remainder filled in from reference TRBV9 and TRBJ1-1): DSGVTQTPKHLITATGQRVTLRCSPRSGDLSVYWYQQSLDQGLQFLIQYYNGEERAKGNILERFSAQQFPDLHSELNLSSLELGDSALYFCASSPDSTEAFFGQGTRLTVV.

The CDR3 is CASTNPGFYNEQFF. CDR3 nucleotide sequence: TGTGCCAGCACCAACCCGGGGTTTTACAATGAGCAGTTCTTC. The chain is built from TRBV2 and TRBJ2-1, with D possibly matching TRBD2 (5 bases). V shed 7 bases and J shed 4 bases, with 14 bases lying between them. This CDR3 comprises 14 residues. CDR1 is SNHLY, CDR2 FYNNEI, per germline.

This sequence joins TRBV2 and TRBJ2-1, with TRBD2 matching over 9 bases. V lost 5 bases and J lost 10; bases outside the gene matches: 9. The CDR3 is 14 amino acids. Per germline, CDR1 SNHLY and CDR2 FYNNEI. Here the CDR3 reads CASSPLREGREQFF. DNA for the CDR3: TGTGCCAGCAGTCCCTTGCGGGAGGGAAGAGAGCAGTTCTTC.

CDR3 amino acids: CASSLGTGGAFF. CDR3 sequence (DNA): TGTGCCAGCAGCTTAGGGACAGGGGGAGCTTTCTTT. This sequence joins TRBV7-9 and TRBJ1-1, with 10 bases fitting TRBD1. Trimming removed 1 base from V and 10 bases from J; junction bases left unmatched: 0. The CDR3 is 12 amino acids. The V gene's germline CDR1 is SEHNR and CDR2 FQNEAQ (reference sequence).